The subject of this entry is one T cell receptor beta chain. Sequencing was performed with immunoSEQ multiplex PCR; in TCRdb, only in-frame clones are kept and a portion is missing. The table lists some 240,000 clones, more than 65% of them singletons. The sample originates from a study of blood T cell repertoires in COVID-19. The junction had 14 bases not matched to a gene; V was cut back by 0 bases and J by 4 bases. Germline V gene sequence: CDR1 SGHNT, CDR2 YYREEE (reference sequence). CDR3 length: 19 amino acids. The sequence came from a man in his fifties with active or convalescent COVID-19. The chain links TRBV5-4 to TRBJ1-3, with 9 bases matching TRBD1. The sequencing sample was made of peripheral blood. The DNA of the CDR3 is TGTGCCAGCAGCTTGGCCGGGACAGGGTCAAACCCCGGGGGAAACACCATATATTTT. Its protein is CASSLAGTGSNPGGNTIYF.